This T cell receptor (beta chain) originates from a study of cytomegalovirus exposure and HLA in healthy donors (dated by TCRdb to the late 2010s). Turning to the overall study: A later analysis indicated that the roughly 130 validation repertoires were generated on the platform also employed for the approximately 700 repertoires of the first cohort. The aim of the study was to test whether cataloging public T cell receptors could identify signatures of past pathogen exposure. In addition to the first cohort of 650 to 750 subjects, a separate validation cohort of 130 or so different subjects was used. To predict cytomegalovirus infection status, the study combined high-throughput TCR immunosequencing, statistical association of individual TCRs with disease status, and machine learning.

Donors formed part of the validation cohort, which comprised 120 subjects and was distinct from the first cohort of under 850 subjects. Concerning this clone: The antigen it recognizes is unknown. Base qualities are not recorded, but no much larger clone differs from it by a single base.

The trim is 5 bases for V and 5 bases for J, with a gap of 18 bases between the germline ends. In the germline V gene, CDR1 corresponds to SGHVS and CDR2 to FQNEAQ. Measured from the cysteine to the phenylalanine, the CDR3 is 15 residues long. CDR3 DNA is the only sequence kept; it has 45 bases, read in frame from the first base. Libraries were prepared through the immunoSEQ multiplex PCR assay. The paper's data handling went like this. A statistical classification framework was built for diagnosing cytomegalovirus status from the catalog of TCR beta chain sequences. TCRdb obtained this table from immuneACCESS and retained in-frame rearrangements with V and J assigned. These tables miss some clones; where compared with another copy, unresolved V genes account for less than half of the shortfall, and the remainder is unexplained. V, J and clone size derive from that table, while D and trimming were established from the DNA sequence. This sample has a few hundred thousand clones in its table, and roughly 87% of those were observed once. The biggest ten clones account for about 0.96% of the sample.

The study at large found these results: While some public TCRs were present in many individuals, most TCR sequences turned up only very rarely across donors. The study listed around 160 TCR beta chains as associated with cytomegalovirus. The authors suggested that the approach could potentially be generalized to other disease states and immunological phenotypes. In vitro tests confirmed that a few of the cytomegalovirus-associated TCR beta chains recognize cytomegalovirus antigens. The classifier was reported to diagnose cytomegalovirus status with high specificity and sensitivity in both the original cohort and the validation cohort. In a later analysis, TCRs clustered in the first cohort were found to also tend to co-occur in the 120 validation repertoires, with 85% to 95% of cluster scores above 0. A later analysis had no HLA typing for the validation cohort, so co-occurrence there was scored across all 130 or so repertoires.

The receptor was derived from a man aged 25 to 45 in good health and CMV-seronegative. Material: PBMCs. The sequence joins TRBV7-8 to TRBJ2-5; TRBD2 is possibly the D segment (7 matching bases). The DNA reads TGTGCCAGCAGCCCTGGACGGGGGGCACGGGAGACCCAGTACTTC. Translated, it reads CASSPGRGARETQYF.